These 12 T cell receptor beta chains were all obtained from the same sample, sequenced in a study of cytomegalovirus exposure and HLA in healthy donors. Here immunoSEQ multiplex PCR was the method, and the copy in TCRdb shows in-frame clones only, minus some. The sample includes some 150,000 clones, roughly 86% of them seen just once. The sample comprised PBMCs. The receptors come from a man aged 18 to 29 in good health and CMV-seropositive.

This clone appeared a few times. This chain links TRBV15 with TRBJ2-1; D is possibly TRBD2 (7 bases). Germline V lookup: CDR1 LNHNV, CDR2 YYDKDF (reference sequence). The CDR3 totals 15 residues. Deletions cut 5 bases from V and 6 bases from J, with 17 bases between. For the CDR3, the DNA is TGTGCCACCAGCCTAGGGGGGGGGCCCTCCAATGAGCAGTTCTTC. The encoded protein is CATSLGGGPSNEQFF.

The chain uses TRBV5-1 and TRBJ1-2; D is perhaps TRBD1 (5 bases). V was clipped by 3 bases and J by 2 bases, with 8 bases between them. The CDR3 is made up of 13 amino acids. Germline V gene lookup returns CDR1 SGHRS and CDR2 YFSETQ. The CDR3 sequence: CASSSDTNYGYTF. The CDR3 nucleotides read TGCGCCAGCAGCTCGGACACCAACTATGGCTACACCTTC.

This clone was counted a single time. V is TRBV30 and J is TRBJ1-5; D might be TRBD1 (6 bases). Looked up from germline, CDR1 is GTSNPN and CDR2 is SVGIG (reference sequence). Trimming shortened V by 0 bases and J by 0 bases, and 9 bases separated the two germline ends. The CDR3 consists of 15 residues. CDR3 DNA sequence: TGTGCCTGGAGTGTGGGGACAACTAGCAATCAGCCCCAGCATTTT. It specifies CAWSVGTTSNQPQHF.

This chain connects TRBV19 to TRBJ2-1, with TRBD2 identical over 11 bases. This CDR3 contains 16 residues. V shed 3 bases, J shed 6 bases, and the junction held 7 bases outside the gene matches. The germline V gene has CDR1 LNHDA and CDR2 SQIVND (reference sequence). CDR3 sequence (DNA): TGTGCCAGTAGTATTTCTAGCGGGGGGACCATCAATGAGCAGTTCTTC. This translates into CASSISSGGTINEQFF. Based on the CDR3 plus reference TRBV19 and TRBJ2-1, the full variable domain is DGGITQSPKYLFRKEGQNVTLSCEQNLNHDAMYWYRQDPGQGLRLIYYSQIVNDFQKGDIAEGYSVSREKKESFPLTVTSAQKNPTAFYLCASSISSGGTINEQFFGPGTRLTVL.

CDR3 sequence (DNA): TGTGCCAGCAGCCCGGGACAGAGTTACAATGAGCAGTTCTTC. As protein: CASSPGQSYNEQFF. The chain links TRBV11-3 to TRBJ2-1, with 7 bases that match TRBD1. The CDR3 loop spans 14 amino acids. The germline gives CDR1 SGHNT, CDR2 YENEEA. V shed 5 bases and J 4 bases; nucleotides not matched to a gene: 5.

V and J are TRBV29-1 and TRBJ2-4, with D maybe TRBD2 (5 bases). Trimming stripped 6 bases from V and 8 bases from J, with 8 bases between. Germline CDR1 SQVTM, CDR2 ANQGSEA. The CDR3 length is 10 residues. The CDR3, as DNA: TGCAGCGTCATTAGCGACATTCAGTACTTC. It is translated as CSVISDIQYF. Together with reference TRBV29-1 and TRBJ2-4, the CDR3 gives the full variable domain: SAVISQKPSRDICQRGTSLTIQCQVDSQVTMMFWYRQQPGQSLTLIATANQGSEATYESGFVIDKFPISRPNLTFSTLTVSNMSPEDSSIYLCSVISDIQYFGAGTRLSVL.

This chain connects TRBV19 to TRBJ2-2; D perhaps matches TRBD2 (6 bases). The V gene's germline CDR1 is LNHDA and CDR2 SQIVND (reference sequence). The V end was cut by 8 bases, the J end by 3 bases, with 22 bases between. This CDR3 comprises 17 residues. CDR3 sequence (DNA): TGTGCCAGTTCCCGTCGGGGGTCCCTAAGCTACACCGGGGAGCTGTTTTTT. Amino acid sequence: CASSRRGSLSYTGELFF.

This rearrangement joins TRBV6-5 to TRBJ2-1; TRBD2 matches 7 bases. This CDR3 is built from 12 residues. Per the germline V gene, CDR1 is MNHEY and CDR2 is SVGAGI. V lost 5 bases to trimming and J lost 8 bases; unmatched junction nucleotides: 3. CDR3 coding DNA: TGTGCCAGCAGTCACCTAGCGGATGAGCAGTTCTTC. Its translation is CASSHLADEQFF.

The chain recombines TRBV4-1 with TRBJ1-1, with D possibly TRBD1 on 5 matching bases. The germline V and J ends were trimmed by 4 bases and 3 bases, with 15 bases remaining between them. Germline CDR1 and CDR2: MGHRA and YSYEKL. This CDR3 has 15 amino acids. CDR3 sequence: CASSPLGGKDTEAFF. CDR3 bases: TGCGCCAGCAGCCCGCTCGGGGGGAAGGACACTGAAGCTTTCTTT.

The rearrangement joins TRBV13 to TRBJ1-1; possibly TRBD1 for D (6 bases). This CDR3 contains 14 residues. Germline lookup yields CDR1 PRHDT and CDR2 FYEKMQ (reference sequence). With 4 bases removed from V and 6 bases from J, the gap between germline ends came to 15 bases. The CDR3 coding sequence is TGTGCCAGCAGCTATGGGTTAGGGGGAGCTGAAGCTTTCTTT. Translated: CASSYGLGGAEAFF.

To note about this clone: The junction and the germline gene differ at one end; a read error may be behind it. The CDR3 DNA reads as TGTGCTAGCAGCTTAGATTGGGGACAGGGGAGTACGCAGTATTTT. This translates into CASSLDWGQGSTQYF. The chain has TRBV7-7 and TRBJ2-3, with TRBD1 identical over 10 bases. CDR3 length: 15 amino acids. Germline V gene data show CDR1 as SSHAT and CDR2 as FNYEAQ (reference sequence).

The chain combines TRBV12-5 with TRBJ2-2; 9 nucleotides align to TRBD1. CDR1 and CDR2 from the germline V gene are LGHNT and FRNRAP. The trim removed 6 bases at V and 5 bases at J, leaving 13 bases unmatched. There are 17 residues in the CDR3. For the CDR3, the DNA is TGTGCTAGTGGCCAGATCACCGGGACAGGGATTACCGGGGAGCTGTTTTTT. This gives the protein CASGQITGTGITGELFF.